This T cell receptor (beta chain) derives from a study of blood T cell repertoires in COVID-19. Across the study: Sources were T cells, B-cell-depleted T cells, or PBMCs; the material itself was cDNA or gDNA.

V was pared by 2 bases and J by 0 bases, with 9 bases of the junction left unmatched. Germline CDR1 MNHNS, CDR2 SASEGT. The CDR3 loop spans 18 amino acids. Measured with immunoSEQ multiplex PCR; TCRdb has only the in-frame clones, and not every one. Among approximately 200,000 clones, roughly 87% were seen once, and the ten largest hold 10%. The sequenced material came from PBMCs or T cells enriched from blood (not recorded which). The V gene is TRBV6-1, the J gene TRBJ1-5; the match to TRBD1 covers 8 bases. This TCR derives from a man aged 18 to 29 with acute COVID-19. CDR3 coding DNA: TGTGCCAGCAGTGAAAAGACAGGGGCGCTCTATAGCAATCAGCCCCAGCATTTT. Translated: CASSEKTGALYSNQPQHF.